This T cell receptor (beta chain) was captured by sequencing in a study of shared clonotypes between healthy human individuals. Profiled with immunoSEQ multiplex PCR; TCRdb holds only in-frame clones, not every one. The sample lists approximately 1.9 million clones; 80% to 95% were seen once. Note on this clone: Its antigen remains unidentified. The same CDR3 also results from other DNA sequences found in this sample.

Findings and caveats of the study: As a rule, naive subsets had a larger estimated richness than memory subsets.

The naive CD8 fraction comprised CD45RO-negative cells positively selected for CCR7 and excluded terminally differentiated effector memory CD45RA+ cells. Healthy adults negative for HIV, lacking recent acute infections or vaccinations, served as donors. The ends were cut back, 3 bases at V and 0 bases at J, with 7 bases in the middle. There are 13 residues in the CDR3. CDR1 is SGHDT and CDR2 is YYEEEE in the germline V gene. The chain couples TRBV5-6 to TRBJ2-7; D is perhaps TRBD2 (6 bases). Sequenced material: naive CD8+ T cells from PBMCs. This receptor was identified in a man between 18 and 29 years old in good health. Some clones in this sample may be carry-over from other donors' samples. The CDR3 protein is CASSYGSSYEQYF. In DNA form, the CDR3 reads TGTGCCAGCAGCTACGGGAGCTCCTACGAGCAGTACTTC.